What follows are 32 T cell receptor beta chains derived from one specimen sequenced in a study of Graves' ophthalmopathy and Graves' hyperthyroidism. RNA transcripts served as template for amplifying TCR beta CDR3 sequences. Investigators did first-round RT-PCR with HTBI primers, then second-round multiplex PCR. From the multiplex PCR reads, TCRdb called clonotypes with MiXCR, one entry per CDR3 protein. The sample records some 1.1 million distinct CDR3 sequences, about 35% being singletons. Sequencing input: peripheral blood or thyroid tissue (not recorded which). The source of these receptors is an adult man with Graves' hyperthyroidism.

This rearrangement joins TRBV12-3 or TRBV12-4 to TRBJ1-3, with D hard to call. V was clipped by 1 base and J by 4 bases, with 11 bases between them. The CDR3 is 15 amino acids. CDR3 amino acids: CASSLGSRAGNTIYF. Here the CDR3 DNA reads TGTGCCAGCAGTTTAGGTAGCCGAGCCGGAAACACCATATATTTT.

This clonotype has at least ten counts. This rearrangement joins TRBV5-1 to TRBJ2-7, with 8 bases fitting TRBD1. CDR1 is SGHRS, CDR2 YFSETQ, per germline. V shed 4 bases and J 5 bases; nucleotides not matched to a gene: 5. The length of the CDR3 is 13 residues. The CDR3 sequence: CASSPWTGNEQYF. The DNA of the CDR3 is TGCGCCAGCAGCCCGTGGACAGGGAACGAGCAGTACTTC.

This clonotype was observed a few times. A read error may explain this, as a much larger clone is one base away. This chain uses TRBV2 with TRBJ1-6; TRBD1 is a possible D gene (6 bases). The CDR3 runs to 16 residues. Germline V lookup: CDR1 SNHLY, CDR2 FYNNEI. CDR3 nucleotides: TGTGCCAGCACGTCGGACAGTGGATTCCAGGATTCACCCTTCCACTTT. This translates into CASTSDSGFQDSPFHF.

The chain carries TRBV10-3 and TRBJ1-5; D is uncertain. Trimming took off 6 bases at V and 15 bases at J, with 18 bases between the two ends. The CDR3 loop spans 12 amino acids. Germline loops: CDR1 ENHRY, CDR2 SYGVKD. Here the CDR3 DNA reads TGTGCCATCAGCGACTCAGGTAGCGGGAGGCATTTT. It encodes CAISDSGSGRHF.

This chain joins TRBV10-3 and TRBJ2-5; the match to TRBD1 covers 8 bases. The V and J ends lost 3 bases and 4 bases, in that order; junction bases with no gene match: 4. The CDR3 spans 14 residues. CDR1 is ENHRY and CDR2 is SYGVKD in the germline V gene. The CDR3 loop reads CAISDGGTGETQYF. As DNA, the CDR3 is TGTGCCATCAGTGATGGGGGGACAGGAGAGACCCAGTACTTC.

This sequence joins TRBV4-1 and TRBJ2-7; no definite D call. The CDR3 consists of 13 residues. Trimming stripped 1 base from V and 5 bases from J, with 9 bases between. Germline CDR1 MGHRA, CDR2 YSYEKL. The chain's CDR3 is CASSQAGFDEQYF. DNA for the CDR3: TGCGCCAGCAGCCAAGCCGGGTTTGACGAGCAGTACTTC.

At least ten counts were recorded for this clonotype. J is TRBJ2-7 and V is TRBV4-3, with TRBD1 as a possible D gene (5 bases). CDR3 length: 14 amino acids. V lost 0 bases and J lost 1, with 7 bases in between. Germline values: CDR1 LGHNA, CDR2 YSLEER. As DNA, the CDR3 is TGCGCCAGCAGCCAAGACTCAGGGTCCTACGAGCAGTACTTC. Translation: CASSQDSGSYEQYF.

CDR3 DNA: TGCGCCAGCAGTGAGGCGGGCCACGAGCAGTACTTC. Protein product: CASSEAGHEQYF. The chain links TRBV10-2 to TRBJ2-7; a weak D match, TRBD2 (5 bases). This CDR3 has 12 residues. V lost 2 bases and J lost 5, with 7 bases in between. Germline V lookup: CDR1 WSHSY, CDR2 SAAADI.

A remark on this clonotype: With a much larger clone just one base away, this may be a read error. The V call is TRBV14, the J call TRBJ1-4, with D unclear. The germline gives CDR1 SGHDN, CDR2 FVKESK. CDR3 size: 16 residues. The V end was cut by 3 bases, the J end by 7 bases, with 18 bases between. CDR3 loop: CASSHGNMVSAEKLFF. In DNA form, the CDR3 reads TGTGCCAGCAGCCACGGGAACATGGTCTCGGCTGAAAAACTGTTTTTT. The whole variable domain, remainder taken from reference TRBV14 and TRBJ1-4, is EAGVTQFPSHSVIEKGQTVTLRCDPISGHDNLYWYRRVMGKEIKFLLHFVKESKQDESGMPNNRFLAERTGGTYSTLKVQPAELEDSGVYFCASSHGNMVSAEKLFFGSGTQLSVL.

This chain joins TRBV29-1 and TRBJ2-7, with TRBD2 matching 14 bases. CDR3 size: 14 residues. Germline lookup yields CDR1 SQVTM and CDR2 ANQGSEA. The ends lost 8 bases at V and 2 bases at J; junction bases unmatched: 5. CDR3 amino acids: CSSKGLAGAYEQYF. The CDR3 bases are TGCAGCTCCAAGGGACTAGCGGGAGCCTACGAGCAGTACTTC.

This clonotype appeared many times. This chain joins TRBV7-9 and TRBJ2-2; weak D call: TRBD2 (6 bases). Germline V gene sequence: CDR1 SEHNR, CDR2 FQNEAQ (reference sequence). V gave up 6 bases and J gave up 3 bases, with 17 bases separating them. The CDR3 runs to 16 residues. CDR3 in DNA: TGTGCCAGCAGGACTCCGGGGGTTTTGTACACCGGGGAGCTGTTTTTT. As protein: CASRTPGVLYTGELFF.

This chain connects TRBV25-1 to TRBJ2-5; 12 bases are a match to TRBD2. Looked up from germline, CDR1 is MGHDK and CDR2 is SYGVNS. V shed 5 bases and J 8 bases; nucleotides not matched to a gene: 9. The CDR3 runs 15 residues. The CDR3 DNA reads as TGTGCCAGCAGTAGTTCCGGGACTAGCGGGCTAACCCAGTACTTC. Translation: CASSSSGTSGLTQYF.

The V and J genes are TRBV29-1 and TRBJ2-7, with TRBD2 identical over 8 bases. The V gene end was trimmed by 1 base and the J gene end by 7 bases; junction bases not matched to a gene: 9. The CDR3 totals 14 residues. Germline CDR1 reads SQVTM; CDR2 reads ANQGSEA. CDR3 sequence: CSVEAGGKPGEQYF. The DNA of the CDR3 is TGCAGCGTTGAAGCGGGGGGGAAACCCGGGGAGCAGTACTTC.

The chain uses TRBV18 and TRBJ2-7, with TRBD1 identical over 9 bases. The CDR3 is 14 amino acids. With V trimmed by 3 bases and J by 5 bases, 5 bases remained unmatched. Germline V gene sequence: CDR1 KGHSH, CDR2 LQKENI. The CDR3: CASSPGTGRNEQYF. The DNA for the CDR3 is TGTGCCAGCTCACCTGGGACAGGGAGGAACGAGCAGTACTTC.

In its sample, this clonotype was seen many times. J is TRBJ2-7 and V is TRBV29-1; 9 positions match TRBD2. The CDR3 is made up of 16 amino acids. The germline gives CDR1 SQVTM, CDR2 ANQGSEA. The V segment lost 3 bases and the J segment 5 bases; nucleotides outside the gene matches: 14. DNA of the CDR3: TGCAGCGTTGAGTCCCCCGGCGGGAGGGGTAGCAACGAGCAGTACTTC. The encoded protein is CSVESPGGRGSNEQYF.

This clonotype was counted many times. The chain carries TRBV24-1 and TRBJ1-4; no clear D. V was trimmed by 4 bases and J by 4 bases, leaving 6 bases between them. The CDR3 runs to 13 residues. Germline-derived CDR1 and CDR2 are KGHDR and SFDVKD. CDR3 in amino acids: CATSDSNNEKLFF. In DNA, the CDR3 is TGTGCCACCAGTGACAGTAATAATGAAAAACTGTTTTTT.

With regard to this clonotype: One end of the junction varies from germline; a read error may be responsible. V gene TRBV25-1 combines with J gene TRBJ1-6; D ambiguous. Germline CDR1 and CDR2: MGHDK and SYGVNS. This CDR3 has 15 amino acids. CDR3 in amino acids: CASSGQEGWRSPLDF. The CDR3 DNA is TGTGCCAGCAGTGGCCAGGAGGGTTGGAGGTCACCCCTCGACTTT.

This clonotype was seen a few times. DNA for the CDR3: TGTGCCACCAGTGGAGGAGAAGGGGAGGATGAAAAACTGTTTTTT. The encoded protein is CATSGGEGEDEKLFF. The chain is built from TRBV24-1 and TRBJ1-4; tentatively, D is TRBD1 (5 bases). Germline V gene lookup returns CDR1 KGHDR and CDR2 SFDVKD. This CDR3 has 15 amino acids. The V end lost 5 bases, the J end lost 6 bases, and 15 bases lay between the germline ends.

This rearrangement joins TRBV9 to TRBJ1-4; possible D gene TRBD1, 5 bases. The CDR3 is 16 amino acids. Germline V gene data show CDR1 as SGDLS and CDR2 as YYNGEE. The V gene lost 5 bases and the J gene lost 3 bases, with 17 bases spanning the gap. CDR3 region: CASSSPRGVANEKLFF. The DNA for the CDR3 is TGTGCCAGCAGTTCCCCCCGGGGGGTCGCTAATGAAAAACTGTTTTTT.

In this sample, this clonotype turned up a few times. Being one base from a much bigger clone, this may be a read error. The J gene is TRBJ2-5, the V gene TRBV6-1; possible D gene TRBD2, 6 bases. The V and J ends lost 1 base and 7 bases respectively, with 7 bases between them. The CDR3 is 12 amino acids. Germline assignment: CDR1 MNHNS and CDR2 SASEGT. The CDR3 DNA sequence: TGTGCCAGCAGTGAAGTCGGGGGGACCCAGTACTTC. This encodes CASSEVGGTQYF.

The chain carries TRBV28 and TRBJ2-7; 13 bases agree with TRBD2. After removal of 3 bases from V and 4 bases from J, the junction contained 3 bases not matched to a gene. The CDR3 totals 15 residues. Germline CDR1 and CDR2: MDHEN and SYDVKM. CDR3 in DNA: TGTGCCAGCAGTTTCTGGACTAGCGGGAGTTACGAGCAGTACTTC. Translating it yields CASSFWTSGSYEQYF.

This chain links TRBV20-1 with TRBJ2-7; D unresolved. From germline, CDR1 is DFQATT and CDR2 SNEGSKA (reference sequence). Deletions cut 6 bases from V and 1 base from J, with 13 bases between. The CDR3 is 13 residues long. The CDR3 region is CSAQDLRSYEQYF. CDR3 nucleotide sequence: TGCAGTGCACAAGACTTGAGATCCTACGAGCAGTACTTC.

Worth noting for this clonotype: The junction and the germline gene differ at one end; a read error may be behind it. This chain joins TRBV12-3 or TRBV12-4 and TRBJ2-5; tentatively, D is TRBD1 (5 bases). The CDR3 length is 13 residues. Written as DNA, the CDR3 is TGTACCAGCAGTTTAGACAGCGAAGAGACCCAGTACTTC. Protein sequence: CTSSLDSEETQYF.

To note about this clonotype: Just one base apart from a much larger clone, this may be a read error. The chain carries TRBV10-3 and TRBJ1-5, with 8 bases lining up with TRBD1. The CDR3 spans 13 residues. The V gene's germline CDR1 is ENHRY and CDR2 SYGVKD. CDR3 DNA sequence: TGTGCCAGCAGTTACAGGGGGGCTCAGCCCCAGCATTTT. It is translated as CASSYRGAQPQHF.

The V gene is TRBV29-1, the J gene TRBJ2-6; D may be TRBD1 (5 bases). Trimming shortened V by 5 bases and J by 3 bases, and 8 bases separated the two germline ends. CDR3 length: 13 amino acids. CDR1 SQVTM and CDR2 ANQGSEA come from the germline V gene. DNA of the CDR3: TGCAGCGTTAGGGGCTTTGGGGCCAACGTCCTGACTTTC. Translating gives CSVRGFGANVLTF.

This clonotype occurred once. The conserved phenylalanine or tryptophan normally closing the CDR3 is absent here, so this likely arose from a read error. The DNA is left out, because the CDR3 cannot be placed on it with certainty; the CDR3 is given as TCRdb lists it. J is TRBJ2-5 and V is TRBV29-1; TRBD1, as called in the table, went unchecked against the DNA. With termini counted, the CDR3 has 10 amino acids. CDR1 is SQVTM, CDR2 ANQGSEA, per germline. The chain's CDR3 is CSVAHQGRTY.

J is TRBJ1-5 and V is TRBV5-1; possible D gene TRBD1, 5 bases. The germline CDR1 and CDR2 sequences are SGHRS and YFSETQ. The CDR3 spans 15 residues. With 0 bases removed from V and 7 bases from J, the gap between germline ends came to 14 bases. This CDR3 reads CASSLGPRGTQPQHF. In DNA form, the CDR3 reads TGCGCCAGCAGCTTGGGGCCACGAGGGACCCAGCCCCAGCATTTT.

This chain joins TRBV19 and TRBJ2-3; TRBD2 might be the D (6 bases). The V and J ends lost 5 bases and 4 bases respectively, with 10 bases between them. This CDR3 region has 13 residues. Germline CDR1 and CDR2: LNHDA and SQIVND (reference sequence). The CDR3 here is CASSSRLADTQYF. Here the CDR3 DNA reads TGTGCCAGTAGTTCCAGACTAGCAGATACGCAGTATTTT.

This clonotype has a handful of counts. The V call is TRBV12-3 or TRBV12-4, the J call TRBJ1-5; D is unresolved. The CDR3 contains 11 residues. The ends were cut back, 3 bases at V and 14 bases at J, with 11 bases in the middle. For the CDR3, the DNA is TGTGCCAGCAGTTTCGGCGAATTTAAGCATTTT. It encodes CASSFGEFKHF.

This clonotype was observed many times. This chain uses TRBV7-9 with TRBJ1-5; D gene unclear. The germline gives CDR1 SEHNR, CDR2 FQNEAQ (reference sequence). The CDR3 extends over 12 amino acids. Trimming cost V 6 bases and J 9 bases, with 12 bases left between them. This chain's CDR3 is CASRETEGPQHF. DNA of the CDR3: TGTGCCAGCAGAGAGACCGAGGGGCCCCAGCATTTT.

This clonotype was counted once. The V call is TRBV7-9, the J call TRBJ1-2, with 7 bases fitting TRBD1. Germline CDR1 SEHNR, CDR2 FQNEAQ (reference sequence). V lost 5 bases and J lost 7; bases outside the gene matches: 16. This CDR3 region has 16 residues. CDR3 nucleotides: TGTGCCAGCAGCGGCACGACAGGGCAGGCCTATGGTGGCTACACCTTC. Translating gives CASSGTTGQAYGGYTF.

Remarks on this clonotype: A junction end diverges from the germline sequence, so it may reflect a read error. The chain recombines TRBV15 with TRBJ2-2; D might be TRBD1 or TRBD2, each matching 5 bases. The CDR3 extends over 18 amino acids. Germline CDR1 is LNHNV and CDR2 is YYDKDF (reference sequence). In DNA, the CDR3 is TGTGCCACCAGCAGAGGGTGGACAAAGGGGCCGTACACCGGGGAGATGTTTTTT. Its translation: CATSRGWTKGPYTGEMFF.